Here is one T cell receptor (beta chain) with its context. Tumor areas were macrodissected from a few deparaffinized, unstained about 10 um sections guided by marked H&E slides. The table came from immunoSEQ multiplex PCR; TCRdb's copy has only in-frame clones and leaves some out. The sample lists about 670 clones; almost 95% were seen once. This record belongs to a study of T cells in lung cancer brain metastases. Germline V gene data show CDR1 as MNHNS and CDR2 as SASEGT. V gave up 5 bases and J gave up 1 base, with 10 bases separating them. The CDR3 contains 14 residues. The source is a man between 60 and 70 years old with non-small cell lung cancer that had spread to the brain. Sequenced sample: tumor tissue from a brain metastasis. The rearrangement uses TRBV6-1 and TRBJ2-3; tentative D call: TRBD2 (5 bases). The CDR3 reads CASSPRTGTDTQYF. The CDR3 DNA follows: TGTGCCAGCAGTCCCCGGACTGGCACAGATACGCAGTATTTT.